The present TCR beta chain was sequenced within a study of T cell changes during pregnancy in multiple sclerosis. Data came from immunoSEQ multiplex PCR; TCRdb stores just in-frame clones and leaves some out. The sample lists some 11,000 clones, 86% occurring once. In germline, CDR1 is MNHEY, CDR2 SMNVEV (reference sequence). Trimming removed 3 bases at V and 7 bases at J, with 4 bases between. This CDR3 contains 12 residues. The sequencing used CD8+ T cells from peripheral blood mononuclear cells, collected in the second trimester of pregnancy. The rearrangement joins TRBV27 to TRBJ1-6; unclear D gene. This sequence was found in a female donor in good health, enrolled as a control in a pregnancy study. In DNA form, the CDR3 reads TGTGCCAGCAGTTTCATGAATTCACCCCTCCACTTT. Translation gives CASSFMNSPLHF.